One and the same sample provided the 30 T cell receptor beta chains below, sequenced in a study of shared clonotypes between healthy human individuals. Using immunoSEQ multiplex PCR, the repertoire was profiled, and TCRdb retains in-frame clones only, with some absent. The sample lists hundreds of thousands of clones, around 78% occurring once. The sequencing input was memory CD4+ T cells sorted from blood. Specified subset: CD45RA-negative fraction. These receptor sequences come from a woman in her 30s in good health.

The chain carries TRBV28 and TRBJ2-1; TRBD2 matches at 11 bases. The CDR3 totals 16 residues. V lost 5 bases and J lost 7; bases outside the gene matches: 10. Germline CDR1 MDHEN, CDR2 SYDVKM. This chain's CDR3 is CASSRGTSGSWNEQFF. The DNA of the CDR3 is TGTGCCAGCAGTAGGGGAACTAGCGGGAGTTGGAATGAGCAGTTCTTC.

The chain joins TRBV2 to TRBJ2-3; 10 bases are shared with TRBD2. V trimming: 5 bases; J trimming: 3 bases; junction bases outside the gene matches: 5. Germline V lookup: CDR1 SNHLY, CDR2 FYNNEI. This CDR3 has 15 residues. The CDR3 nucleotides read TGTGCCAGCAGTAAACTAGCGGGAATTACAGATACGCAGTATTTT. This encodes CASSKLAGITDTQYF.

The V and J genes are TRBV18 and TRBJ2-2; possibly TRBD2 for D (5 bases). The CDR3 has 14 amino acids. Looked up from germline, CDR1 is KGHSH and CDR2 is LQKENI. Trimming took off 2 bases at V and 5 bases at J, with 9 bases between the two ends. CDR3 amino acids: CASSPNERTGELFF. DNA of the CDR3: TGTGCCAGCTCACCAAATGAGCGGACCGGGGAGCTGTTTTTT. Filled out from reference TRBV18 and TRBJ2-2, the complete variable domain reads NAGVMQNPRHLVRRRGQEARLRCSPMKGHSHVYWYRQLPEEGLKFMVYLQKENIIDESGMPKERFSAEFPKEGPSILRIQQVVRGDSAAYFCASSPNERTGELFFGEGSRLTVL.

The V gene is TRBV30, the J gene TRBJ2-1, with D perhaps matching TRBD2 (6 bases). The germline V and J ends were trimmed by 5 bases and 9 bases, with 8 bases remaining between them. This CDR3 is 10 amino acids long. CDR1 GTSNPN and CDR2 SVGIG come from the germline V gene (reference sequence). The CDR3: CAWGGSEQFF. DNA of the CDR3: TGTGCCTGGGGGGGGAGTGAGCAGTTCTTC.

The chain joins TRBV6-5 to TRBJ2-7; maybe TRBD2 (6 bases). Deletions cut 6 bases from V and 2 bases from J, with 17 bases between. Per germline, CDR1 MNHEY and CDR2 SVGAGI. The CDR3 runs 15 residues. The chain's CDR3 is CASSSNGAGTYEQYF. The CDR3 DNA sequence: TGTGCCAGCAGCTCCAATGGGGCGGGAACCTACGAGCAGTACTTC.

This clone was seen a handful of times. Distinct nucleotide sequences in the sample also encode this CDR3. The chain is built from TRBV5-1 and TRBJ1-3; no definite D call. Germline loops: CDR1 SGHRS, CDR2 YFSETQ. The CDR3 sequence is 14 residues long. The V and J ends lost 0 bases and 4 bases respectively, with 8 bases between them. CDR3 sequence (DNA): TGCGCCAGCAGCTTGGGGACGGACGGAAACACCATATATTTT. It translates to CASSLGTDGNTIYF.

The V gene is TRBV18, the J gene TRBJ1-3; maybe TRBD1 (5 bases). This CDR3 has 14 amino acids. V was clipped by 5 bases and J by 0 bases, with 8 bases between them. CDR1 is KGHSH, CDR2 LQKENI, per germline. CDR3 sequence: CASSGDASGNTIYF. CDR3 coding DNA: TGTGCCAGCTCAGGGGACGCCTCTGGAAACACCATATATTTT. The full variable domain, in which reference TRBV18 and TRBJ1-3 provide the parts outside the CDR3, is NAGVMQNPRHLVRRRGQEARLRCSPMKGHSHVYWYRQLPEEGLKFMVYLQKENIIDESGMPKERFSAEFPKEGPSILRIQQVVRGDSAAYFCASSGDASGNTIYFGEGSWLTVV.

The chain carries TRBV5-1 and TRBJ2-1, with 8 bases fitting TRBD2. Germline CDR1 reads SGHRS; CDR2 reads YFSETQ. This CDR3 comprises 17 residues. The V gene end was trimmed by 5 bases and the J gene end by 5 bases; junction bases not matched to a gene: 15. The CDR3 is CASRRHRLAPENNEQFF. In DNA, the CDR3 is TGCGCCAGCAGGCGGCACCGACTAGCGCCCGAAAACAATGAGCAGTTCTTC.

There are many counts of this clone. The rearrangement joins TRBV25-1 to TRBJ2-3; 8 nucleotides agree with TRBD2. J lost 4 bases, V lost 3 bases, and 0 bases had no gene match. CDR3 length: 13 residues. Per the germline V gene, CDR1 is MGHDK and CDR2 is SYGVNS. This CDR3 reads CASSDGRADTQYF. As DNA, the CDR3 is TGTGCCAGCAGTGACGGGAGGGCAGATACGCAGTATTTT.

This clone was counted once. This rearrangement joins TRBV28 to TRBJ2-7; 9 nucleotides line up with TRBD1. Germline CDR1 is MDHEN and CDR2 is SYDVKM. CDR3 length equals 15 residues. V gave up 4 bases and J gave up 3 bases; unmatched junction bases: 7. The CDR3 bases are TGTGCCAGCAGTTCACCGCAGGACAGGGGCTACGAGCAGTACTTC. It is translated as CASSSPQDRGYEQYF.

The chain uses TRBV19 and TRBJ2-4; possible D gene TRBD1, 5 bases. Trimming cost V 8 bases and J 1 base, with 18 bases left between them. The germline V gene has CDR1 LNHDA and CDR2 SQIVND (reference sequence). The CDR3 consists of 16 residues. As DNA, the CDR3 is TGTGCCAGTGCCTCCGACAGTATAGTTGCCAAAAACATTCAGTACTTC. Translation gives CASASDSIVAKNIQYF. The full variable domain, its missing parts supplied by reference TRBV19 and TRBJ2-4, is DGGITQSPKYLFRKEGQNVTLSCEQNLNHDAMYWYRQDPGQGLRLIYYSQIVNDFQKGDIAEGYSVSREKKESFPLTVTSAQKNPTAFYLCASASDSIVAKNIQYFGAGTRLSVL.

The chain recombines TRBV5-1 with TRBJ2-7, with D unclear. CDR3 size: 15 residues. With 7 bases removed from V and 1 base from J, the gap between germline ends came to 18 bases. Germline V gene lookup returns CDR1 SGHRS and CDR2 YFSETQ. The CDR3 spells CASGDTPGLSYEQYF. The CDR3 region has the DNA TGCGCCAGCGGTGATACACCTGGGTTGTCCTACGAGCAGTACTTC.

This sequence joins TRBV7-2 and TRBJ2-7; TRBD2 agrees at 7 bases. CDR1 and CDR2 from the germline V gene are SGHTA and FQGNSA. This CDR3 has 12 amino acids. CDR3 residues: CAESSGNYEQYF. The CDR3 DNA reads TGTGCAGAATCAAGCGGGAACTACGAGCAGTACTTC.

V usage is TRBV7-9 and J usage is TRBJ2-3; 10 bases align to TRBD2. V shed 6 bases and J 3 bases; nucleotides not matched to a gene: 9. This CDR3 comprises 16 residues. The V gene's germline CDR1 is SEHNR and CDR2 FQNEAQ (reference sequence). CDR3 DNA sequence: TGTGCCAGCAGGGATAGCGGGAGGCCGCTAACAGATACGCAGTATTTT. Its protein is CASRDSGRPLTDTQYF.

The rearrangement joins TRBV4-1 to TRBJ1-2; no firm D call. V was trimmed by 0 bases and J by 0 bases, leaving 17 bases between them. Germline assignment: CDR1 MGHRA and CDR2 YSYEKL. The CDR3 has 18 residues. CDR3 sequence (DNA): TGCGCCAGCAGCCAAGATGTAGCACGAACCCTCACTAACTATGGCTACACCTTC. Translating gives CASSQDVARTLTNYGYTF.

This clone was counted between two and nine times. The V and J genes are TRBV5-5 and TRBJ1-5; D not certain. Germline loops: CDR1 SGHKS, CDR2 YYEKEE (reference sequence). The CDR3 length is 14 residues. Trimming shortened V by 4 bases and J by 4 bases, and 12 bases separated the two germline ends. The CDR3, as DNA: TGTGCCAGCAGCCCTGGAGGAGGAAATCAGCCCCAGCATTTT. It translates to CASSPGGGNQPQHF.

The chain carries TRBV13 and TRBJ2-7; D possibly corresponds to TRBD1 (6 bases). This CDR3 is built from 20 residues. CDR1 is PRHDT, CDR2 FYEKMQ, per germline (reference sequence). Trimming removed 1 base at V and 6 bases at J, with 31 bases between. The DNA of the CDR3 is TGTGCCAGCAGCTTAGTGGCTGGCTTTCGTAAAGGGACATTTTTGGGCGAGCAGTACTTC. Its translation is CASSLVAGFRKGTFLGEQYF.

Worth noting for this clone: The sample holds other DNA sequences that translate to the same CDR3. V is TRBV20-1 and J is TRBJ2-7; D gene unclear. CDR1 is DFQATT and CDR2 is SNEGSKA in the germline V gene (reference sequence). The germline V and J ends were trimmed by 3 bases and 4 bases, with 7 bases remaining between them. CDR3 size: 11 residues. In DNA, the CDR3 is TGCAGTGCTAGGGCCGGGTACGAGCAGTACTTC. Protein: CSARAGYEQYF.

This sequence joins TRBV4-1 and TRBJ2-1; D gene unclear. Per germline, CDR1 MGHRA and CDR2 YSYEKL. Trimming stripped 1 base from V and 0 bases from J, with 13 bases between. This CDR3 has 17 residues. The CDR3 loop is CASSQGRAVSSYNEQFF. The CDR3 DNA is TGCGCCAGCAGCCAAGGTCGGGCGGTGAGCTCCTACAATGAGCAGTTCTTC.

This clone came up a few times. The rearrangement links TRBV5-1 to TRBJ2-7, with 12 nucleotides matching TRBD2. Germline V gene data show CDR1 as SGHRS and CDR2 as YFSETQ. The V gene end was trimmed by 5 bases and the J gene end by 5 bases; junction bases not matched to a gene: 8. The CDR3 has 15 residues. The CDR3 DNA is TGCGCCAGCAGACCCCTAGCGGGAGGGCCGCACGAGCAGTACTTC. It encodes CASRPLAGGPHEQYF.

The chain combines TRBV29-1 with TRBJ2-2; no definite D call. The CDR3 covers 17 residues. CDR1 and CDR2 from the germline V gene are SQVTM and ANQGSEA. V was clipped by 2 bases and J by 7 bases, with 23 bases between them. The CDR3 sequence: CSVEFAPGSFHSGELFF. In DNA, the CDR3 is TGCAGCGTTGAATTCGCTCCGGGCTCTTTTCACAGCGGGGAGCTGTTTTTT.

In the case of this clone: Other DNA sequences in this sample translate to the same CDR3. J is TRBJ2-6 and V is TRBV27; D is undetermined. The CDR3 has 12 amino acids. Trimming stripped 9 bases from V and 0 bases from J, with 3 bases between. The germline V gene has CDR1 MNHEY and CDR2 SMNVEV (reference sequence). CDR3: CASSSGANVLTF. As DNA, the CDR3 is TGTGCCAGTAGCTCTGGGGCCAACGTCCTGACTTTC.

The rearrangement links TRBV28 to TRBJ2-1; a weak D match, TRBD2 (5 bases). The CDR3 loop spans 14 amino acids. V lost 5 bases to trimming and J lost 6 bases, with 14 bases between them. Germline V gene data show CDR1 as MDHEN and CDR2 as SYDVKM. The chain's CDR3 is CASSPLDAGNEQFF. The CDR3 DNA reads as TGTGCCAGCAGTCCCCTCGACGCGGGCAATGAGCAGTTCTTC.

The chain uses TRBV7-9 and TRBJ1-4; no reliable D call. In germline, CDR1 is SEHNR, CDR2 FQNEAQ (reference sequence). V lost 5 bases, J lost 8 bases, and 15 bases lay in between. This CDR3 region has 14 residues. The DNA for the CDR3 is TGTGCCAGCAGCCCCCATAGCGTGGGGGAAAAACTGTTTTTT. It is translated as CASSPHSVGEKLFF.

V gene TRBV7-8 combines with J gene TRBJ2-3, with no clear D. V lost 0 bases to trimming and J lost 4 bases, with 5 bases between them. The CDR3 is 13 residues long. The germline gives CDR1 SGHVS, CDR2 FQNEAQ. The CDR3 bases are TGTGCCAGCAGCTTAGCGCGGTCAGATACGCAGTATTTT. This translates into CASSLARSDTQYF.

This chain uses TRBV20-1 with TRBJ2-1; D is uncertain. The germline V gene has CDR1 DFQATT and CDR2 SNEGSKA (reference sequence). The CDR3 is 11 residues long. The CDR3 region has the DNA TGCAGCTTAAGGTACTACAATGAGCAGTTCTTC. Translating gives CSLRYYNEQFF.

This chain links TRBV28 with TRBJ2-1; possibly TRBD1 for D (5 bases). Germline CDR1 reads MDHEN; CDR2 reads SYDVKM. V shed 2 bases and J shed 5 bases, with 16 bases lying between them. The CDR3 contains 16 residues. In nucleotides, the CDR3 is TGTGCCAGCAGTTTAGCCTATCGACAGTTCAACAATGAGCAGTTCTTC. Its protein product is CASSLAYRQFNNEQFF.

The rearrangement links TRBV9 to TRBJ2-5; a possible D gene is TRBD1 (5 bases). The CDR3 totals 12 residues. Germline V gene lookup returns CDR1 SGDLS and CDR2 YYNGEE. V lost 0 bases to trimming and J lost 7 bases, with 7 bases between them. As DNA, the CDR3 is TGTGCCAGCAGCGTAGAGGGGCGGACCCAGTACTTC. Translating gives CASSVEGRTQYF.

The CDR3 loop is CASSQTPGQGTDTQYF. The CDR3 DNA sequence: TGCGCCAGCAGCCAAACCCCGGGACAGGGCACAGATACGCAGTATTTT. The chain links TRBV4-1 to TRBJ2-3, with TRBD1 identical over 8 bases. The CDR3 spans 16 residues. Looked up from germline, CDR1 is MGHRA and CDR2 is YSYEKL. Germline trimming cut 2 bases from V and 1 base from J; bases unmatched to any gene: 5.

The chain combines TRBV13 with TRBJ1-1; D unclear. The germline CDR1 and CDR2 sequences are PRHDT and FYEKMQ (reference sequence). Trimming stripped 0 bases from V and 1 base from J, with 6 bases between. The CDR3 covers 14 residues. The CDR3 loop reads CASSLGATNTEAFF. Written as DNA, the CDR3 is TGTGCCAGCAGCTTAGGGGCCACGAACACTGAAGCTTTCTTT.